This T cell receptor beta chain was profiled in a study of T-cell memory formation after mild COVID-19. Study-wide points: Clones that shrank (day 15 to 85) were balanced CD4/CD8, whereas later expanders leaned CD4+. Contracting CD4+ clones lay largely in CM and EM, with CD8+ ones residing in EMRA.

Constant-segment primers were used for 5'RACE, and the resulting TCR alpha and TCR beta cDNA libraries carried sample barcodes and UMIs. TCRdb analysed the 5' RACE reads with MiXCR anew, one entry per CDR3 protein. The data hold some 350,000 distinct CDR3 sequences, with less than 20% observed a single time. This CDR3 region has 16 residues. The V gene's germline CDR1 is KGHSH and CDR2 LQKENI. With V trimmed by 3 bases and J by 1 base, 7 bases remained unmatched. The table lists this clonotype with many counts. Its antigen is unknown. The origin of this receptor is a man younger than 35 who had mild COVID-19 (a few samples of this study predate the infection). Cell type and time point are not known. The sequenced sample was PBMCs or a T cell subset sorted from them (not recorded which). The chain employs TRBV18 and TRBJ1-1; 8 bases are shared with TRBD1. CDR3 residues: CASSPKWTGKNTEAFF. In DNA form, the CDR3 reads TGTGCCAGCTCACCCAAATGGACAGGGAAGAACACTGAAGCTTTCTTT.